This entry lists 32 T cell receptor beta chains sequenced from one sample in a study of metastatic and nonmetastatic thyroid tumors. TCRdb re-analyzed the PCR reads through MiXCR. The sample has 15,000 to 20,000 clones, about 23% seen once; the top ten hold about 10%. No treatment of any kind had been given to any patient before thyroid surgery. Sequenced: adjacent normal tissue. These receptor sequences come from a female donor with papillary thyroid cancer or a benign thyroid nodule (not recorded which). Some clones in this sample may be carry-over from other donors' samples.

This clone is a singleton in its sample. V is TRBV5-1 and J is TRBJ2-2; the D is unclear. Trimming stripped 1 base from V and 0 bases from J, with 7 bases between. This CDR3 comprises 15 residues. The V gene's germline CDR1 is SGHRS and CDR2 YFSETQ. The CDR3 coding sequence is TGCGCCAGCAGCTTGAGCGCCTCGAACACCGGGGAGCTGTTTTTT. As protein: CASSLSASNTGELFF.

This sequence joins TRBV9 and TRBJ1-4, with D unresolved. CDR1 and CDR2 from the germline V gene are SGDLS and YYNGEE. The V gene lost 1 base and the J gene lost 2 bases, with 6 bases spanning the gap. The CDR3 is 14 residues long. In DNA form, the CDR3 reads TGTGCCAGCAGCGTATCGGGGACTAATGAAAAACTGTTTTTT. As protein: CASSVSGTNEKLFF. Looking up the rest from reference TRBV9 and TRBJ1-4 gives the full variable domain: DSGVTQTPKHLITATGQRVTLRCSPRSGDLSVYWYQQSLDQGLQFLIQYYNGEERAKGNILERFSAQQFPDLHSELNLSSLELGDSALYFCASSVSGTNEKLFFGSGTQLSVL.

V and J are TRBV7-8 and TRBJ1-6; D not certain. Germline loops: CDR1 SGHVS, CDR2 FQNEAQ. V lost 1 base, J lost 0 bases, and 13 bases lay in between. This CDR3 has 18 amino acids. CDR3 residues: CASSLGTGRSSYNSPLHF. CDR3 bases: TGTGCCAGCAGCTTAGGGACGGGGAGGAGCTCCTATAATTCACCCCTCCACTTT.

With respect to this clone: A much larger clone differs from this one at a single base, so this may be a read error. The chain employs TRBV27 and TRBJ2-1; 10 nucleotides agree with TRBD2. The CDR3 sequence is 17 residues long. Germline CDR1 is MNHEY and CDR2 is SMNVEV (reference sequence). J lost 5 bases, V lost 5 bases, and 12 bases had no gene match. The CDR3 sequence is CASSPATGLASHNEQFF. Written as DNA, the CDR3 is TGTGCCAGCAGTCCCGCAACGGGACTAGCGTCCCACAATGAGCAGTTCTTC.

This clone was seen more than once but under ten times. The chain couples TRBV5-1 to TRBJ2-7; D is ambiguous. The length of the CDR3 is 13 residues. Germline-derived CDR1 and CDR2 are SGHRS and YFSETQ. Deletions cut 6 bases from V and 2 bases from J, with 12 bases between. The CDR3 here is CASKPSGTYEQYF. The CDR3, as DNA: TGCGCCAGCAAACCATCCGGAACCTACGAGCAGTACTTC.

The genes are TRBV20-1 and TRBJ1-1, with D unclear. V was cut by 1 base and J by 5 bases, with 8 bases left in between. Germline lookup yields CDR1 DFQATT and CDR2 SNEGSKA (reference sequence). The CDR3 is made up of 12 amino acids. CDR3 sequence: CSARGWGTEAFF. The CDR3 bases are TGCAGTGCTAGAGGATGGGGTACTGAAGCTTTCTTT.

This clone was counted only a few times. The genes are TRBV28 and TRBJ1-1; D may be TRBD1 (6 bases). The germline V gene has CDR1 MDHEN and CDR2 SYDVKM. The CDR3 totals 13 residues. V dropped 3 bases and J dropped 3 bases, with 8 bases sitting between them. The CDR3 region has the DNA TGTGCCAGCAGTTTCCACAGGGACACTGAAGCTTTCTTT. Translated: CASSFHRDTEAFF.

This clone has more than one count but fewer than ten. The chain uses TRBV28 and TRBJ2-7; either TRBD1 or TRBD2 may supply D (6 bases each). The CDR3 is 14 residues long. CDR1 is MDHEN and CDR2 is SYDVKM in the germline V gene. V lost 6 bases and J lost 5, with 17 bases in between. The CDR3 loop is CASSTPSGGNEQYF. For the CDR3, the DNA is TGTGCCAGCAGCACTCCTTCCGGGGGCAACGAGCAGTACTTC.

This clone has only a few counts. The chain has TRBV20-1 and TRBJ2-1; D uncertain. CDR3 size: 15 residues. CDR1 DFQATT and CDR2 SNEGSKA come from the germline V gene (reference sequence). Trimming left V 5 bases short and J 8 bases short, with 22 bases between. This CDR3 is CSAYLSGTANDEQFF. The CDR3 nucleotides read TGCAGTGCTTACCTCTCTGGAACAGCGAACGATGAGCAGTTCTTC.

With respect to this clone: A clone one base away is much larger, so this may be a read error. The chain carries TRBV11-2 and TRBJ1-5; D is ambiguous. CDR1 SGHAT and CDR2 FQNNGV come from the germline V gene. There are 16 residues in the CDR3. V lost 5 bases and J 9 bases, leaving 23 bases between the germline ends. CDR3 DNA sequence: TGTGCCAGCAGCGACACCGTGGCAAGGACCCAGAGGCCCCAGCATTTT. Translation gives CASSDTVARTQRPQHF.

V and J are TRBV7-2 and TRBJ2-7; 8 bases line up with TRBD1. The germline CDR1 and CDR2 sequences are SGHTA and FQGNSA. CDR3 length: 14 residues. With V trimmed by 5 bases and J by 3 bases, 6 bases remained unmatched. The CDR3 protein is CASSPRQGNYEQYF. The DNA for the CDR3 is TGTGCCAGCAGCCCGAGACAGGGGAACTACGAGCAGTACTTC.

This clone was seen at least ten times. The rearrangement uses TRBV6-4 and TRBJ1-1; D is undetermined. V was trimmed by 6 bases and J by 4 bases, leaving 18 bases between them. The CDR3 sequence is 15 residues long. CDR1 is MRHNA, CDR2 SNTAGT, per germline. CDR3: CASSWVLLVSTEAFF. CDR3 bases: TGTGCCAGCAGCTGGGTCCTTCTGGTTTCCACTGAAGCTTTCTTT.

V gene TRBV6-1 combines with J gene TRBJ1-6, with a weak D call TRBD1 (6 bases). The V and J ends lost 5 bases and 1 base respectively, with 12 bases between them. The length of the CDR3 is 16 residues. Germline lookup yields CDR1 MNHNS and CDR2 SASEGT. The CDR3 bases are TGTGCCAGCAGTAAGGGACATAGTTCCTATAATTCACCCCTCCACTTT. Translated, it gives CASSKGHSSYNSPLHF.

The chain combines TRBV11-2 with TRBJ2-7; D not resolved. Germline CDR1 and CDR2: SGHAT and FQNNGV. CDR3 size: 13 residues. V lost 1 base and J 4 bases, leaving 8 bases between the germline ends. The CDR3 DNA sequence: TGTGCCAGCAGCTTAGCATTACTATACGAGCAGTACTTC. As protein: CASSLALLYEQYF.

The V and J genes are TRBV9 and TRBJ2-2; 13 bases align to TRBD2. This CDR3 region has 16 residues. Germline assignment: CDR1 SGDLS and CDR2 YYNGEE. Unmatched junction bases numbered 7, after V lost 4 bases and J lost 7 bases. This CDR3 is CASSIGLAGEGGELFF. The CDR3 coding sequence is TGTGCCAGCAGCATCGGACTAGCGGGAGAAGGCGGGGAGCTGTTTTTT.

The chain carries TRBV28 and TRBJ2-2, with a weak D call TRBD2 (6 bases). Germline V gene lookup returns CDR1 MDHEN and CDR2 SYDVKM. Between the trimmed V and J ends, which lost 1 base and 4 bases, there was a span of 10 bases. The CDR3 is 15 amino acids. The CDR3 reads CASSLFRGGTGELFF. The CDR3 DNA is TGTGCCAGCAGTTTATTTAGGGGAGGCACCGGGGAGCTGTTTTTT. The complete variable domain, with remaining parts taken from reference TRBV28 and TRBJ2-2, reads DVKVTQSSRYLVKRTGEKVFLECVQDMDHENMFWYRQDPGLGLRLIYFSYDVKMKEKGDIPEGYSVSREKKERFSLILESASTNQTSMYLCASSLFRGGTGELFFGEGSRLTVL.

The chain employs TRBV9 and TRBJ2-5, with 8 nucleotides matching TRBD1. J gave up 2 bases and V 4 bases, and 7 bases lay outside the gene matches. CDR1 SGDLS and CDR2 YYNGEE come from the germline V gene. The CDR3 runs to 15 residues. In nucleotides, the CDR3 is TGTGCCAGCAGCCCGGGGACAGGAGCACAAGAGACCCAGTACTTC. Translation gives CASSPGTGAQETQYF. Filled out from reference TRBV9 and TRBJ2-5, the complete variable domain reads DSGVTQTPKHLITATGQRVTLRCSPRSGDLSVYWYQQSLDQGLQFLIQYYNGEERAKGNILERFSAQQFPDLHSELNLSSLELGDSALYFCASSPGTGAQETQYFGPGTRLLVL.

There are a few counts of this clone. The V call is TRBV28, the J call TRBJ2-2; 10 bases match TRBD2. CDR3 length: 15 amino acids. CDR1 and CDR2 from the germline V gene are MDHEN and SYDVKM. V was pared by 5 bases and J by 5 bases, with 5 bases of the junction left unmatched. CDR3 loop: CASSTGTSETGELFF. The CDR3 region has the DNA TGTGCCAGCAGTACCGGGACTAGCGAAACCGGGGAGCTGTTTTTT.

V and J are TRBV4-3 and TRBJ2-1, with 14 bases that match TRBD2. Germline CDR1 is LGHNA and CDR2 is YSLEER. The trim removed 4 bases at V and 7 bases at J, leaving 3 bases unmatched. The CDR3 is 15 residues long. The CDR3 DNA follows: TGCGCCAGCAGCCGAGGGACTAGCGGGAGAAATGAGCAGTTCTTC. Residues: CASSRGTSGRNEQFF.

In this sample, this clone turned up a few times. The chain uses TRBV6-5 and TRBJ1-4; TRBD1 might be the D (6 bases). The ends were cut back, 0 bases at V and 4 bases at J, with 15 bases in the middle. This CDR3 region has 17 residues. Germline CDR1 MNHEY, CDR2 SVGAGI. The CDR3 is CASSYSSPGQRNEKLFF. For the CDR3, the DNA is TGTGCCAGCAGTTACTCCTCTCCGGGACAACGTAATGAAAAACTGTTTTTT.

The rearrangement joins TRBV12-3 or TRBV12-4 to TRBJ2-2; D might be TRBD2 (6 bases). Trimming removed 6 bases at V and 5 bases at J, with 16 bases between. CDR3 size: 15 residues. The CDR3: CASRRAFGGTGELFF. CDR3 sequence (DNA): TGTGCCAGCAGACGTGCCTTCGGAGGGACCGGGGAGCTGTTTTTT.

The chain couples TRBV2 to TRBJ2-2, with unresolved D. This CDR3 comprises 12 residues. The germline V gene has CDR1 SNHLY and CDR2 FYNNEI. V lost 1 base to trimming and J lost 6 bases, with 3 bases between them. The CDR3 region is CASSEEAGELFF. The CDR3 region has the DNA TGTGCCAGCAGTGAAGAAGCCGGGGAGCTGTTTTTT. Filled out from reference TRBV2 and TRBJ2-2, the complete variable domain reads EPEVTQTPSHQVTQMGQEVILRCVPISNHLYFYWYRQILGQKVEFLVSFYNNEISEKSEIFDDQFSVERPDGSNFTLKIRSTKLEDSAMYFCASSEEAGELFFGEGSRLTVL.

This clone occurred a few times. CDR3 nucleotides: TGCAGTGCTAGCGCGCCCGGCGCTAGCTCCTACAATGAGCAGTTCTTC. Amino acids: CSASAPGASSYNEQFF. This rearrangement joins TRBV20-1 to TRBJ2-1; D is uncertain. The germline CDR1 and CDR2 sequences are DFQATT and SNEGSKA (reference sequence). Trimming cost V 3 bases and J 0 bases, with 15 bases left between them. This CDR3 spans 16 amino acids.

This chain joins TRBV9 and TRBJ2-3, with 9 positions matching TRBD1. The CDR3 is 15 amino acids. Per the germline V gene, CDR1 is SGDLS and CDR2 is YYNGEE. V lost 0 bases, J lost 5 bases, and 4 bases stayed unmatched. CDR3 DNA: TGTGCCAGCAGCGTAGAAGGGACAGGGAAAGATACGCAGTATTTT. This gives the protein CASSVEGTGKDTQYF.

This clone showed up just a few times. The V and J genes are TRBV5-1 and TRBJ2-7, with D uncertain. In germline, CDR1 is SGHRS, CDR2 YFSETQ. The CDR3 is 14 amino acids. The V gene lost 4 bases and the J gene lost 0 bases, with 11 bases spanning the gap. The CDR3 sequence: CASSLGTHSYEQYF. In DNA form, the CDR3 reads TGCGCCAGCAGCCTGGGCACACACTCCTACGAGCAGTACTTC.

This clone was found a few times. This sequence joins TRBV2 and TRBJ2-1; possibly TRBD2 for D (5 bases). There are 14 residues in the CDR3. The germline V and J ends were trimmed by 7 bases and 6 bases, with 16 bases remaining between them. CDR1 and CDR2 from the germline V gene are SNHLY and FYNNEI. CDR3 DNA sequence: TGTGCCAGCACCCTTTCGGCAGGACTCAATGAGCAGTTCTTC. It encodes CASTLSAGLNEQFF.

The gene calls are TRBV12-3 or TRBV12-4 and TRBJ1-1; D gene ambiguous. The CDR3 extends over 13 amino acids. Trimming stripped 9 bases from V and 1 base from J, with 12 bases between. The CDR3: CASILSGNTEAFF. CDR3 DNA: TGTGCCAGTATACTAAGTGGGAACACTGAAGCTTTCTTT.

This clone has more than one count but fewer than ten. The chain couples TRBV20-1 to TRBJ2-7; D gene unclear. CDR3 length: 13 residues. Germline CDR1 reads DFQATT; CDR2 reads SNEGSKA (reference sequence). CDR3 in DNA: TGCAGCGGGTACAGACCGAGCTCCTACGAGCAGTACTTC. Translating gives CSGYRPSSYEQYF.

J is TRBJ2-7 and V is TRBV5-1; 9 bases fit TRBD1. J was trimmed by 1 base and V by 5 bases; bases with no gene match: 4. This CDR3 spans 14 amino acids. The germline V gene encodes CDR1 SGHRS and CDR2 YFSETQ. The CDR3 bases are TGCGCCAGCAGGAGACAGGGGGGTTCCTACGAGCAGTACTTC. This sequence encodes CASRRQGGSYEQYF.

This clone was picked up a small number of times. The rearrangement uses TRBV11-1 and TRBJ2-7, with TRBD2 matching 9 bases. CDR3 length: 16 amino acids. With V trimmed by 5 bases and J by 3 bases, 11 bases remained unmatched. Germline CDR1 and CDR2: SGHAT and FQDESV (reference sequence). CDR3 in amino acids: CASSRGVAGANYEQYF. CDR3 DNA sequence: TGTGCCAGCAGCCGAGGCGTAGCGGGAGCCAACTACGAGCAGTACTTC.

This chain links TRBV30 with TRBJ2-7, with a possible D match to TRBD1 (5 bases). This CDR3 spans 14 amino acids. From germline, CDR1 is GTSNPN and CDR2 SVGIG (reference sequence). Trimming took 4 bases from V and 0 from J, leaving 13 bases between them. For the CDR3, the DNA is TGTGCCTGGACTCGGACACCCAGCTCCTACGAGCAGTACTTC. This sequence encodes CAWTRTPSSYEQYF.

The chain joins TRBV20-1 to TRBJ1-1; TRBD1 is a possible D gene (5 bases). V gave up 1 base and J gave up 4 bases, with 16 bases separating them. Germline CDR1 DFQATT, CDR2 SNEGSKA (reference sequence). CDR3 length: 15 residues. In DNA, the CDR3 is TGCAGTGCTAGAGTAATAATGGGGGGATCCACTGAAGCTTTCTTT. Residues: CSARVIMGGSTEAFF.